This T cell receptor beta chain was recorded in a study of blood T cell repertoires in COVID-19. Study in general: PBMCs, B-cell-depleted T cells, or T cells were the source of the cDNA or gDNA that made up the material.

With 2 bases removed from V and 0 bases from J, the gap between germline ends came to 11 bases. This CDR3 spans 15 amino acids. From germline, CDR1 is SGHDT and CDR2 YYEEEE. Under the authors' procedure: Cell counts per sample came from amplifying reference gene primers. The data were produced by immunoSEQ multiplex PCR, yet TCRdb's version contains in-frame clones alone and is incomplete. D and trimming were read from the DNA, whereas the V and J calls and clone size are those reported in that table. The sample lists about 170,000 clones; approximately 77% were seen once. The origin of this receptor is a woman of 80 years or more with active or convalescent COVID-19. The genes are TRBV5-6 and TRBJ1-1; D perhaps matches TRBD1 (5 bases). Sequenced input: peripheral blood. CDR3 sequence: CASSFLTALNTEAFF. The CDR3 coding sequence is TGTGCCAGCAGCTTTCTGACAGCCCTGAACACTGAAGCTTTCTTT.